This entry concerns a single T cell receptor beta chain. The method was immunoSEQ multiplex PCR; TCRdb's version includes in-frame clones alone and lacks a portion of them. The table has 70,000 to 80,000 clones, 87% seen once. The record originates from a study of blood T cell repertoires in COVID-19. On the study more broadly: PBMCs, B-cell-depleted T cells, or T cells provided the cDNA or gDNA that made up the material.

CDR1 LNHDA and CDR2 SQIVND come from the germline V gene (reference sequence). CDR3 length: 15 residues. J lost 3 bases, V lost 5 bases, and 8 bases had no gene match. Sequencing was done on a sample of peripheral blood. The clonotype was recovered from a woman aged 45 to 65 with acute or convalescent COVID-19. The rearrangement joins TRBV19 to TRBJ2-7; 9 nucleotides align to TRBD2. The CDR3 DNA reads as TGTGCCAGTAGTCCGAGGACTAGCGCTATCTACGAGCAGTACTTC. It is translated as CASSPRTSAIYEQYF.